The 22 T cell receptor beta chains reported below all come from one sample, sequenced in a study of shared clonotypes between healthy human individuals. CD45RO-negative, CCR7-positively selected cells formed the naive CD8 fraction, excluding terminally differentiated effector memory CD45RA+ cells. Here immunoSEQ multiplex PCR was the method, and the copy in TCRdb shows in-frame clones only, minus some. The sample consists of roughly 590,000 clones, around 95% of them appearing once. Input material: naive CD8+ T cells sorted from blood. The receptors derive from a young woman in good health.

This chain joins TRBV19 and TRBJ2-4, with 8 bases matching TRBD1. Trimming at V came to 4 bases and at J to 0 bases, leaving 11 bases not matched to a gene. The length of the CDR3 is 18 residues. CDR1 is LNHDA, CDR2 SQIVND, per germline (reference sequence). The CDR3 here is CASSRDRSFSLAKNIQYF. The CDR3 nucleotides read TGTGCCAGTAGTAGGGACAGGAGTTTCTCCCTAGCCAAAAACATTCAGTACTTC.

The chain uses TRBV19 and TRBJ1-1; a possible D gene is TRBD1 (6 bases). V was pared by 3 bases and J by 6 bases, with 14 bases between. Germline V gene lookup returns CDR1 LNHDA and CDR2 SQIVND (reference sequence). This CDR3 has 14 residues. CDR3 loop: CASSILWGAPEAFF. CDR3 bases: TGTGCCAGTAGTATCCTGTGGGGGGCCCCTGAAGCTTTCTTT.

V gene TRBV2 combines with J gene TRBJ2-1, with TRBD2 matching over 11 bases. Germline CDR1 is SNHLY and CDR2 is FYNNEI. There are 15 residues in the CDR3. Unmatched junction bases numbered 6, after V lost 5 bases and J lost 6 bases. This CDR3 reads CASSKLAGASNEQFF. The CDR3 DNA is TGTGCCAGCAGTAAACTAGCGGGAGCTAGCAATGAGCAGTTCTTC.

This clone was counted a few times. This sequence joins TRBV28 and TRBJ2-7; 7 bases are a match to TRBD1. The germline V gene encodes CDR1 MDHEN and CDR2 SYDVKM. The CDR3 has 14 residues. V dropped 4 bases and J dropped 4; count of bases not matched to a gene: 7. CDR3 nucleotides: TGTGCCAGCAGTTCTCGGGACAGACGTTACGAGCAGTACTTC. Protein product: CASSSRDRRYEQYF.

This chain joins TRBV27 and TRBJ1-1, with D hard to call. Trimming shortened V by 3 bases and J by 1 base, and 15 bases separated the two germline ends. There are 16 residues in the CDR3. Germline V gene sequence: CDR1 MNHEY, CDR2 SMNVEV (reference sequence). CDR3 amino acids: CASSFSAGEENTEAFF. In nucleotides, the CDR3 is TGTGCCAGCAGTTTCTCCGCGGGAGAGGAGAACACTGAAGCTTTCTTT.

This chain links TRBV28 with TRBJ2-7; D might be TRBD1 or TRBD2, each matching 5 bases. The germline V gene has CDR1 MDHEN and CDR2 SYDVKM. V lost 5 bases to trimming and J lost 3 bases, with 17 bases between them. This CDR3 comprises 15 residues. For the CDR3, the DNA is TGTGCCAGCAGTAACTCCGGGACCCTTGACTACGAGCAGTACTTC. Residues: CASSNSGTLDYEQYF.

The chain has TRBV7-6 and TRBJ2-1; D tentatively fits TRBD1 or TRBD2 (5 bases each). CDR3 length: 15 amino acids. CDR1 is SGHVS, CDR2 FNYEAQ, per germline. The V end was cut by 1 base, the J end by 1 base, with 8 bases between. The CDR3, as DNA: TGTGCCAGCAGCTTAGATGGGGGATCCTACAATGAGCAGTTCTTC. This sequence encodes CASSLDGGSYNEQFF.

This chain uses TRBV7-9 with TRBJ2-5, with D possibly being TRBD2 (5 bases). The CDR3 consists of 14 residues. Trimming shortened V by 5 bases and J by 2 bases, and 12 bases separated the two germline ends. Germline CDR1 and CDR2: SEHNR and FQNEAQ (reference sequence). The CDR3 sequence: CASSQSGLQETQYF. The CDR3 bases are TGTGCCAGCAGCCAAAGCGGATTACAAGAGACCCAGTACTTC.

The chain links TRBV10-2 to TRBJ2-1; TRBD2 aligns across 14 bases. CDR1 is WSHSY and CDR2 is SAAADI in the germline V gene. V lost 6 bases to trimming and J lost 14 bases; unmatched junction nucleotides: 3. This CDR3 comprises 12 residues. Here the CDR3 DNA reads TGCGCCAGCAGGGGACTAGCGGGAGCGGAGTTCTTC. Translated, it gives CASRGLAGAEFF.

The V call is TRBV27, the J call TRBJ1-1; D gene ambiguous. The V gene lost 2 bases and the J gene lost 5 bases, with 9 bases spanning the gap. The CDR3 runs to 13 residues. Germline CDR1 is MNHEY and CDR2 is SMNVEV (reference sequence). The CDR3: CASSLAGVTEAFF. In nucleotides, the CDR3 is TGTGCCAGCAGTTTAGCGGGTGTGACTGAAGCTTTCTTT.

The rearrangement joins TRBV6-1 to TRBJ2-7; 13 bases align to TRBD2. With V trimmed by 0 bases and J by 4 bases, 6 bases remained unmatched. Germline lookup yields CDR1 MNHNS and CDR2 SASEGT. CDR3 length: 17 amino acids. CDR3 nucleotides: TGTGCCAGCAGTGAAGCAGAGGGGACTAGCGGGATTTACGAGCAGTACTTC. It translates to CASSEAEGTSGIYEQYF.

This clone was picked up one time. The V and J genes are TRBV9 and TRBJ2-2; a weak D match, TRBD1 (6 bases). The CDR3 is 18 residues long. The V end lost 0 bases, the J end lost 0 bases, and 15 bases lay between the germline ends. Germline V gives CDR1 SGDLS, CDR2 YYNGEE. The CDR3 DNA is TGTGCCAGCAGCGTAGGAGGCAGGGGTGGACCGAACACCGGGGAGCTGTTTTTT. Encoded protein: CASSVGGRGGPNTGELFF.

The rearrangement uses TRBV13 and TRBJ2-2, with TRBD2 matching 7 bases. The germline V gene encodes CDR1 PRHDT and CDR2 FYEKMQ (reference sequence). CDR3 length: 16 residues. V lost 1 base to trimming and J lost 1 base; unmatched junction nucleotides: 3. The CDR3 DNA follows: TGTGCCAGCAGCTTAGACGGACTAGGGAACACCGGGGAGCTGTTTTTT. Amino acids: CASSLDGLGNTGELFF.

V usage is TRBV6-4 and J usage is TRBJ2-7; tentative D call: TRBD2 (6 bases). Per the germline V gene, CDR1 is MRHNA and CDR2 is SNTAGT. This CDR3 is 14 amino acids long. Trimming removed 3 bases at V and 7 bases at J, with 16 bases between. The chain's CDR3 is CASSERPGVYEQYF. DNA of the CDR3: TGTGCCAGCAGTGAGCGTCCGGGGGTGTATGAGCAGTACTTC.

In nucleotides, the CDR3 is TGCGCCACTCTCTCCGATGGCTACACCTTC. This gives the protein CATLSDGYTF. The gene calls are TRBV10-2 and TRBJ1-2, with D unresolved. The CDR3 loop spans 10 amino acids. V lost 10 bases and J 6 bases, leaving 9 bases between the germline ends. The V gene's germline CDR1 is WSHSY and CDR2 SAAADI.

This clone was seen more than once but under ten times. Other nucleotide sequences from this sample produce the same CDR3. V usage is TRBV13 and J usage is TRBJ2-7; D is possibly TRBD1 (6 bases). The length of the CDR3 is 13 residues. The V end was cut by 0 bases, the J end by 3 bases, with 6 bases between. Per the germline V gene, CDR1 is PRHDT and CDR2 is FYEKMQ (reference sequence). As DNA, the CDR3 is TGTGCCAGCAGCTTAGGCAGGGGCTACGAGCAGTACTTC. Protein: CASSLGRGYEQYF.

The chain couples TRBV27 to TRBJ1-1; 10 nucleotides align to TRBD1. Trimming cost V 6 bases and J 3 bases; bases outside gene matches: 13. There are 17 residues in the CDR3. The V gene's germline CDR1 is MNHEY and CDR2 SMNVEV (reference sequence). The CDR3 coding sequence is TGTGCCAGCAGCAGGGCGTGGGGACAGGGGTATGACACTGAAGCTTTCTTT. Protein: CASSRAWGQGYDTEAFF.

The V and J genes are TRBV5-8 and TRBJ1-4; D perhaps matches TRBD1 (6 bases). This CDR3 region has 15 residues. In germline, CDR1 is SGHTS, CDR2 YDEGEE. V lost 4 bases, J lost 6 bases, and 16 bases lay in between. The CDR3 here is CASSPNRETYEKLFF. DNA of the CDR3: TGTGCCAGCAGCCCTAACAGGGAGACCTATGAAAAACTGTTTTTT.

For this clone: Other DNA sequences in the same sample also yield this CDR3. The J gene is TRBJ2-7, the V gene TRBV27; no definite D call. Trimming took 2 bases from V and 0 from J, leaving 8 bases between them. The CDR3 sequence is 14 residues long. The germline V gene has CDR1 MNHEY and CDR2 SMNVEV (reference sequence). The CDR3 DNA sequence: TGTGCCAGCAGTTTACTGGCGAGCTCCTACGAGCAGTACTTC. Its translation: CASSLLASSYEQYF.

The CDR3: CASSAPPASGSTGTGELFF. The CDR3, as DNA: TGTGCCAGCAGCGCGCCCCCTGCTAGCGGGAGTACGGGGACCGGGGAGCTGTTTTTT. This sequence joins TRBV9 and TRBJ2-2; 10 bases are a match to TRBD2. Germline CDR1 reads SGDLS; CDR2 reads YYNGEE. V trimming: 3 bases; J trimming: 5 bases; junction bases outside the gene matches: 16. The length of the CDR3 is 19 residues.

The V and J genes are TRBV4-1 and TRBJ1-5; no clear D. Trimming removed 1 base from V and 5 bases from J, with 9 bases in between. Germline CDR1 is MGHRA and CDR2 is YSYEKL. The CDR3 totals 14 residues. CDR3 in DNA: TGCGCCAGCAGCCAAGGACCCCTGGATCAGCCCCAGCATTTT. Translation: CASSQGPLDQPQHF.

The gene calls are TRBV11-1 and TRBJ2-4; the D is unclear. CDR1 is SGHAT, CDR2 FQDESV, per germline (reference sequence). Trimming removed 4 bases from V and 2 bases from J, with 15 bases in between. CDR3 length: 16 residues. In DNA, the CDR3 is TGTGCCAGCAGCTCAACAGCCATTCTTACCAAAAACATTCAGTACTTC. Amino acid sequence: CASSSTAILTKNIQYF.